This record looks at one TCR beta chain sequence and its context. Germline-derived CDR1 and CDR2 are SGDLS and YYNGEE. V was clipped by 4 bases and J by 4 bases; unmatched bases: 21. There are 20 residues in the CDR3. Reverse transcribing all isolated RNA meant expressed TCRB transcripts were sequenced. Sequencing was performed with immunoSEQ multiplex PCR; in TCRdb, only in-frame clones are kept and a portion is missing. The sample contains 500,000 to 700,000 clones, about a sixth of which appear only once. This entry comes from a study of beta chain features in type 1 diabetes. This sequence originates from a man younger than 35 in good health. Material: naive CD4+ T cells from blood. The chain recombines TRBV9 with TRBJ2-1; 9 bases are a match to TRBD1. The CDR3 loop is CASSIRTGESAQQVYNEQFF. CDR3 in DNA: TGTGCCAGCAGCATCCGGACAGGGGAGAGCGCCCAACAGGTTTACAATGAGCAGTTCTTC.